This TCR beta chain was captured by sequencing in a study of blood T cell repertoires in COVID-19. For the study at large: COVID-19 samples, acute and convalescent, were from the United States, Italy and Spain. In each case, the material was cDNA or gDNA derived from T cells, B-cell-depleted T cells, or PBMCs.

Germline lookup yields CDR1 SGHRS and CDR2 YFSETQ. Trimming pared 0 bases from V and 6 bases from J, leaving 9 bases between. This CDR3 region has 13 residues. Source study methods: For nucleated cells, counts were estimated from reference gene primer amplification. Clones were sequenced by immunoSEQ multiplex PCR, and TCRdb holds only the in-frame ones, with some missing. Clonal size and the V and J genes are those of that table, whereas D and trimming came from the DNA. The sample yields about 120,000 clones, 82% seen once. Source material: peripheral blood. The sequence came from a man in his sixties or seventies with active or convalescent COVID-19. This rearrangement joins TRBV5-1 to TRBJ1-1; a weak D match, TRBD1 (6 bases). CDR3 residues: CASSLAGQSEAFF. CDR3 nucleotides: TGCGCCAGCAGCTTGGCCGGACAGTCTGAAGCTTTCTTT.